The present entry profiles one T cell receptor beta chain with its context. The data derive from a study of T cell changes during pregnancy in multiple sclerosis. The method was immunoSEQ multiplex PCR; TCRdb's version includes in-frame clones alone and lacks a portion of them. The sample lists 69,000 or so clones; approximately 92% were seen once. The ends were cut back, 2 bases at V and 2 bases at J, with 8 bases in the middle. The CDR3 is 14 amino acids. CDR1 and CDR2 from the germline V gene are MNHEY and SVGAGI. The TCR was taken from a female donor with multiple sclerosis, enrolled in a pregnancy study. V and J are TRBV6-5 and TRBJ2-3, with D possibly being TRBD1 (5 bases). Sequenced material: peripheral blood, taken before pregnancy. CDR3 sequence (DNA): TGTGCCAGCAGTTACGGCGGACACACAGATACGCAGTATTTT. It specifies CASSYGGHTDTQYF.